The rows below give T cell receptor beta chains drawn from one sample of a study of low-dose radiotherapy and immunotherapy resistance in tumors. MiXCR was run by TCRdb on the reads, yielding one entry per CDR3 protein. The sample holds 60,000 to 90,000 distinct CDR3 sequences; around a third are singletons and the top ten take around 10%. The sample consisted of PBMCs, taken before treatment. The receptors here all came from a female donor with ovarian cancer. The CDR3 runs from the conserved cysteine through the conserved F or W. The order of the fields is V gene, clone size, J gene, D gene, CDR3 protein, CDR3 DNA. The D gene is left open where the match is weak. Only some rows state a clone size, as once, few, many or a class for expanded clones.

>TRBV20-1|many|TRBJ2-5|.
CSAKRVYETQYF
TGCAGTGCCAAGCGAGTTTACGAGACCCAGTACTTC
>TRBV6-6|many|TRBJ1-1|.
CASSSSGRGTEAFF
.
>TRBV10-3|.|TRBJ1-4|.
CAISGQLNEKLFF
TGTGCCATCAGTGGACAGCTTAATGAAAAACTGTTTTTT
>TRBV3-1|.|TRBJ1-1|TRBD1
CASSPRDSRNTEAFF
TGTGCCAGCAGCCCACGGGACAGCCGGAACACTGAAGCTTTCTTT
>TRBV7-9|.|TRBJ2-7|.
CASSPLLWGRGDEQYF
TGTGCCAGCAGCCCTCTGCTTTGGGGCAGGGGCGACGAGCAGTACTTC
>TRBV28|.|TRBJ2-2|TRBD2
CASRAGSGTGELFF
TGTGCCAGCAGAGCGGGATCGGGCACCGGGGAGCTGTTTTTT
>TRBV6-5|many|TRBJ2-3|TRBD2
CASRLGTSGRMNTDTQYF
TGTGCCAGCAGACTCGGGACTAGCGGGAGGATGAACACAGATACGCAGTATTTT
>TRBV18|.|TRBJ2-6|TRBD1
CASSPQGAGANVLTF
TGTGCCAGCTCACCCCAGGGGGCTGGGGCCAACGTCCTGACTTTC
>TRBV3-1|many|TRBJ2-3|.
CASSQDAASTDTQYF
TGTGCCAGCAGCCAAGATGCAGCGAGCACAGATACGCAGTATTTT
>TRBV20-1|.|TRBJ2-1|TRBD2
CSALLAGGEREQFF
TGCAGTGCTCTACTAGCGGGAGGGGAGAGAGAGCAGTTCTTC
>TRBV5-6|many|TRBJ2-3|.
CASRDISRTDTQYF
TGTGCCAGCAGGGACATCTCCCGCACAGATACGCAGTATTTT
>TRBV20-1|many|TRBJ2-3|.
CSAGRGNPAGEQYF
TGCAGTGCCGGGCGGGGGAACCCCGCAGGGGAGCAGTATTTT
>TRBV28|many|TRBJ2-5|.
CASSSSGEETQYF
TGTGCCAGCAGTTCCTCAGGGGAGGAGACCCAGTACTTC
>TRBV28|many|TRBJ2-1|TRBD1
CASRGTTGTGYNEQFF
TGTGCCAGCAGAGGAACTACCGGGACAGGTTACAATGAGCAGTTCTTC
>TRBV19|many|TRBJ2-6|.
CASSISVRSGANVLTF
TGTGCCAGTAGTATTAGCGTCCGATCTGGGGCCAACGTCCTGACTTTC
>TRBV5-1|many|TRBJ1-3|.
CASSLDAAGNTIYF
TGCGCCAGCAGCTTGGATGCAGCTGGAAACACCATATATTTT
>TRBV9|.|TRBJ2-7|TRBD2
CASSVAGTRATYEQYF
TGTGCCAGCAGCGTAGCGGGGACTAGAGCCACCTACGAGCAGTACTTC
>TRBV7-3|many|TRBJ1-1|.
CASSPTPVAEAFF
TGTGCCAGCAGCCCCACCCCAGTTGCTGAAGCTTTCTTT
>TRBV5-6|.|TRBJ1-3|.
CASSSGLSGNTIYF
TGTGCCAGCAGCTCCGGACTCTCTGGAAACACCATATATTTT
>TRBV5-4|.|TRBJ1-2|.
CASSFGLTGQEGGYTF
TGTGCCAGCAGCTTCGGGCTCACTGGACAAGAGGGTGGCTACACCTTC
>TRBV2|.|TRBJ1-1|TRBD1
CASSEQGVTEAFF
TGTGCCAGCAGTGAACAGGGGGTTACTGAAGCTTTCTTT
>TRBV10-2|.|TRBJ1-2|.
CASSERRGRNYGYTF
TGCGCCAGCAGTGAGCGGCGTGGTCGAAACTATGGCTACACCTTC
>TRBV30|many|TRBJ1-1|TRBD1
CAWGIRTGGTEAFF
TGTGCCTGGGGGATCCGGACAGGGGGGACTGAAGCTTTCTTT
>TRBV5-4|.|TRBJ2-5|TRBD2
CASSFGGRATGETQYF
TGTGCCAGCAGCTTTGGAGGGAGGGCCACGGGAGAGACCCAGTACTTC
>TRBV18|many|TRBJ2-3|.
CASSPPSRGTDTQYF
TGTGCCAGCTCACCACCGTCGCGGGGCACAGATACGCAGTATTTT
>TRBV7-8|.|TRBJ2-3|.
CASSLDRGASTDTQYF
TGTGCCAGCAGCTTAGATAGGGGAGCTAGCACAGATACGCAGTATTTT
>TRBV7-2|.|TRBJ2-2|TRBD1
CASSPSDRDGSGELFF
TGTGCCAGCAGCCCCAGCGACAGGGACGGCTCCGGGGAGCTGTTTTTT
>TRBV5-1|.|TRBJ2-2|TRBD1
CASSNQGASTGELFF
TGCGCCAGCAGCAACCAGGGGGCGAGCACCGGGGAGCTGTTTTTT
>TRBV18|.|TRBJ2-6|.
CASSPPTAAGANVLTF
TGTGCCAGCTCACCACCGACGGCGGCTGGGGCCAACGTCCTGACTTTC
>TRBV12-3/TRBV12-4|many|TRBJ2-6|.
CASSWASSGANVLTF
TGTGCCAGCAGCTGGGCCAGCTCTGGGGCCAACGTCCTGACTTTC
>TRBV21-1|.|TRBJ1-1|.
CASSKYLEDTEAFF
TGTGCCAGCAGCAAATACCTGGAGGACACTGAAGCTTTCTTT
>TRBV29-1|few|TRBJ2-2|.
CSVERGGSGELFFF
.
>TRBV6-8|.|TRBJ2-2|TRBD1
CASSKTGTGELFF
TGTGCCAGCAGTAAGACAGGGACCGGGGAGCTGTTTTTT
>TRBV5-6|.|TRBJ1-2|.
CASSHVVRGNYGYTF
TGTGCCAGCAGCCACGTGGTACGGGGAAACTATGGCTACACCTTC
>TRBV10-2|many|TRBJ2-4|.
CASSAGSKNIQYF
TGCGCCAGCAGTGCAGGGAGCAAAAACATTCAGTACTTC
>TRBV5-1|.|TRBJ2-2|.
CASRSRLGQINTGELFFFFF
.
>TRBV3-1|many|TRBJ2-5|TRBD1
CASSQGTGAQTQYF
TGTGCCAGCAGCCAGGGGACAGGGGCACAGACCCAGTACTTC
>TRBV5-1|.|TRBJ2-1|TRBD2
CASSLLGLAVSSYNEQFF
TGCGCCAGCAGCTTGCTGGGACTAGCGGTCAGCTCCTACAATGAGCAGTTCTTC
>TRBV6-2/TRBV6-3|.|TRBJ2-7|.
CASSRTGFGVPGEQYF
TGTGCCAGCAGCCGGACGGGATTCGGAGTACCGGGAGAGCAGTACTTC
>TRBV6-5|many|TRBJ1-2|.
CASSRTAPLGYGYTF
TGTGCCAGCAGTCGGACAGCGCCGCTAGGCTATGGCTACACCTTC
>TRBV28|few|TRBJ2-6|.
CASRKGGGTGANVLTF
TGTGCCAGCAGGAAAGGTGGCGGGACCGGGGCCAACGTCCTGACTTTC
>TRBV20-1|many|TRBJ2-6|TRBD1
CSAGDRGAGANVLTF
TGCAGTGCTGGGGACAGGGGGGCCGGGGCCAACGTCCTGACTTTC
>TRBV9|few|TRBJ2-1|TRBD2
CASSVAGGSYNEQFF
TGTGCCAGCAGCGTAGCGGGAGGAAGTTACAATGAGCAGTTCTTC
>TRBV28|many|TRBJ1-5|TRBD1
CASRYQGGGNRQPQHF
TGTGCCAGCAGATACCAGGGGGGGGGTAATCGCCAGCCCCAGCATTTT
>TRBV12-3/TRBV12-4|many|TRBJ2-1|TRBD1
CASSLQGAGLADDEQFF
TGTGCCAGCAGTTTGCAGGGGGCTGGACTCGCGGATGATGAGCAGTTCTTC
>TRBV5-1|.|TRBJ2-2|.
CASSHGLSAGGVVPGELFF
TGCGCCAGCAGCCACGGACTATCGGCAGGGGGTGTCGTTCCGGGGGAGCTGTTTTTT
>TRBV25-1|.|TRBJ1-2|.
CASSGIGYTF
TGTGCCAGCAGTGGCATTGGCTACACCTTC
>TRBV5-1|many|TRBJ2-6|.
CASANTISGANVLTF
TGCGCCAGTGCGAATACGATCTCTGGGGCCAACGTCCTGACTTTC
>TRBV12-3/TRBV12-4|.|TRBJ1-2|.
CASSLMLHPWEGYTF
TGTGCCAGCAGTTTAATGCTGCACCCTTGGGAAGGCTACACCTTC
>TRBV7-2|many|TRBJ2-5|TRBD2
CASSSGTSGGQARETQYF
TGTGCCAGCAGCTCAGGGACTAGCGGGGGGCAGGCCAGGGAGACCCAGTACTTC
>TRBV11-1|few|TRBJ2-7|.
CASSFEPGPYEQYF
TGTGCCAGCAGCTTTGAACCAGGGCCATACGAGCAGTACTTC
>TRBV5-1|many|TRBJ2-7|TRBD1
CASSLPGQNYEQYF
TGCGCCAGCAGCTTACCGGGACAGAATTACGAGCAGTACTTC
>TRBV5-1|.|TRBJ2-7|.
CASSATGTPRLGGNPYEQYF
TGCGCCAGCAGCGCCACAGGGACCCCCAGATTAGGCGGGAACCCCTACGAGCAGTACTTC
>TRBV11-2|many|TRBJ2-2|TRBD1
CASSTRGRGTGELFF
TGTGCCAGCAGCACCAGGGGGCGCGGCACCGGGGAGCTGTTTTTT